These 25 T cell receptor beta chains share one sample of origin, sequenced in a study of blood T cell repertoires in COVID-19. The data were produced by immunoSEQ multiplex PCR, yet TCRdb's version contains in-frame clones alone and is incomplete. The repertoire holds about 94,000 clones, with 85% to 90% as singletons. The sequencing sample was made of peripheral blood. The receptors were gathered from a woman aged 55-75 years in a cohort sampled during active or convalescent COVID-19.

This chain links TRBV4-1 with TRBJ2-7, with unresolved D. This CDR3 is built from 14 residues. In germline, CDR1 is MGHRA, CDR2 YSYEKL. V lost 4 bases and J 0 bases, leaving 10 bases between the germline ends. CDR3 in DNA: TGCGCCAGCAGCCGCCTGATCAGCTCCTACGAGCAGTACTTC. Protein: CASSRLISSYEQYF.

The V gene is TRBV5-4, the J gene TRBJ2-2; 7 bases agree with TRBD1. Trimming cost V 4 bases and J 8 bases; bases outside gene matches: 5. In germline, CDR1 is SGHNT, CDR2 YYREEE (reference sequence). The CDR3 has 13 amino acids. CDR3 residues: CASSRTGYGELFF. The CDR3 DNA sequence: TGTGCCAGCAGCAGGACAGGTTATGGGGAGCTGTTTTTT.

This rearrangement joins TRBV7-3 to TRBJ1-6; D gene ambiguous. V was cut by 5 bases and J by 9 bases, with 17 bases left in between. CDR1 is SGHTA, CDR2 FQGTGA, per germline. There are 15 residues in the CDR3. The CDR3 DNA reads TGTGCCAGCAGCCAAGACTCCTCCGGAGTTTCACCCCTCCACTTT. Its translation: CASSQDSSGVSPLHF.

This rearrangement joins TRBV6-5 to TRBJ2-2; 8 bases line up with TRBD1. V trimming: 8 bases; J trimming: 4 bases; junction bases outside the gene matches: 9. The germline gives CDR1 MNHEY, CDR2 SVGAGI. This CDR3 contains 15 residues. In DNA form, the CDR3 reads TGTGCCAGCGCCAGGGGGCAACGGTTCACCGGGGAGCTGTTTTTT. Protein: CASARGQRFTGELFF.

With regard to this clone: The junction and the germline gene differ at one end; a read error may be behind it. The chain employs TRBV30 and TRBJ2-7; TRBD1 matches 12 bases. Per germline, CDR1 GTSNPN and CDR2 SVGIG (reference sequence). The CDR3 loop spans 14 amino acids. CDR3 coding DNA: TGTGCCTGGGGTCGGGACAGGGGGCCCCCTTTCCATCTCTTC. The encoded protein is CAWGRDRGPPFHLF.

J is TRBJ1-1 and V is TRBV2, with 8 bases aligning to TRBD1. Per the germline V gene, CDR1 is SNHLY and CDR2 is FYNNEI. J gave up 0 bases and V 5 bases, and 5 bases lay outside the gene matches. CDR3 length: 15 amino acids. CDR3 coding DNA: TGTGCCAGCAGTTTTTACAGGGGGGTGAACACTGAAGCTTTCTTT. As protein: CASSFYRGVNTEAFF.

This clone was seen just once. The chain couples TRBV10-1 to TRBJ2-2, with D tentatively TRBD1 (7 bases). Germline loops: CDR1 WNHNN, CDR2 SYGVQD (reference sequence). V was cut by 3 bases and J by 0 bases, with 20 bases left in between. This CDR3 region has 19 residues. The CDR3 protein is CASSDPRGWRGTNTGELFF. The CDR3 nucleotides read TGCGCCAGCAGTGATCCCAGGGGGTGGCGGGGCACGAACACCGGGGAGCTGTTTTTT.

This clone was seen more than once but under ten times. The V gene is TRBV18, the J gene TRBJ1-2; 10 nucleotides line up with TRBD1. The ends lost 3 bases at V and 5 bases at J; junction bases unmatched: 9. In germline, CDR1 is KGHSH, CDR2 LQKENI. The CDR3 extends over 16 amino acids. The CDR3 here is CASSPPGTGVSYGYTF. The DNA for the CDR3 is TGTGCCAGCTCACCTCCCGGGACAGGGGTTTCTTATGGCTACACCTTC.

This chain's CDR3 is CASSQDLGAGQPQHF. The CDR3 coding sequence is TGTGCCAGCAGCCAAGATCTAGGGGCGGGACAGCCCCAGCATTTT. This sequence joins TRBV3-1 (or the pseudogene TRBV3-2) and TRBJ1-5, with D perhaps TRBD1 (5 bases). V was shortened by 0 bases and J by 7 bases, with 13 bases between the two germline ends. Germline V gives CDR1 LGHDT, CDR2 YNNKEL (reference sequence). The CDR3 spans 15 residues.

The rearrangement joins TRBV3-1 (or the pseudogene TRBV3-2) to TRBJ1-1; D remains ambiguous. Germline V lookup: CDR1 LGHDT, CDR2 YNNKEL (reference sequence). Between the trimmed V and J ends, which lost 1 base and 6 bases, there was a span of 12 bases. The CDR3 totals 14 residues. The CDR3 region is CASSQVGGRAEAFF. The DNA for the CDR3 is TGTGCCAGCAGCCAAGTTGGAGGAAGGGCTGAAGCTTTCTTT.

The CDR3 is CASRAPQPQHF. The CDR3 DNA reads as TGTGCCAGTAGGGCCCCCCAGCCCCAGCATTTT. The J gene is TRBJ1-5, the V gene TRBV19; D uncertain. V was trimmed by 6 bases and J by 7 bases, leaving 7 bases between them. Germline V gene sequence: CDR1 LNHDA, CDR2 SQIVND (reference sequence). The CDR3 covers 11 residues.

V is TRBV4-2 and J is TRBJ2-1; 8 nucleotides align to TRBD1. The trim removed 0 bases at V and 4 bases at J, leaving 5 bases unmatched. This CDR3 is built from 16 residues. Germline values: CDR1 LGHNA, CDR2 YNFKEQ. CDR3 amino acids: CASSQEGQDLYNEQFF. Here the CDR3 DNA reads TGTGCCAGCAGCCAAGAGGGACAGGACCTTTACAATGAGCAGTTCTTC.

The chain joins TRBV24-1 to TRBJ2-1; 10 positions agree with TRBD2. V was pared by 7 bases and J by 10 bases, with 18 bases of the junction left unmatched. The length of the CDR3 is 17 residues. CDR1 and CDR2 (germline): KGHDR, SFDVKD. The CDR3 region is CATSLQLHSGRAGEQFF. The CDR3 region has the DNA TGTGCCACCAGCCTACAACTCCACAGCGGGAGGGCAGGGGAGCAGTTCTTC.

The V and J genes are TRBV19 and TRBJ2-2; the match to TRBD2 covers 9 bases. From germline, CDR1 is LNHDA and CDR2 SQIVND (reference sequence). The CDR3 is made up of 17 amino acids. J gave up 7 bases and V 7 bases, and 16 bases lay outside the gene matches. The CDR3 DNA reads TGTGCCAGTACCGACCGGGCGGGAGGGATGGGGCGCGGGGAGCTGTTTTTT. As protein: CASTDRAGGMGRGELFF. The variable domain in full, completed from reference TRBV19 and TRBJ2-2, reads DGGITQSPKYLFRKEGQNVTLSCEQNLNHDAMYWYRQDPGQGLRLIYYSQIVNDFQKGDIAEGYSVSREKKESFPLTVTSAQKNPTAFYLCASTDRAGGMGRGELFFGEGSRLTVL.

The chain links TRBV6-1 to TRBJ2-1, with 12 nucleotides matching TRBD2. Germline V gene sequence: CDR1 MNHNS, CDR2 SASEGT. The CDR3 runs to 18 residues. Germline trimming cut 4 bases from V and 6 bases from J; bases unmatched to any gene: 13. CDR3 DNA: TGTGCCAGCAGTGCCAGACTAGCGGGAGCCACTTCGGGCAATGAGCAGTTCTTC. Its protein is CASSARLAGATSGNEQFF.

The chain carries TRBV27 and TRBJ2-3; D gene ambiguous. Germline V lookup: CDR1 MNHEY, CDR2 SMNVEV (reference sequence). The CDR3 loop spans 15 amino acids. V gave up 10 bases and J gave up 2 bases, with 19 bases separating them. CDR3 sequence: CAISEHNSYTDTQYF. CDR3 DNA: TGTGCCATCTCAGAGCACAACAGTTACACAGATACGCAGTATTTT.

This sequence joins TRBV6-5 and TRBJ2-7, with D perhaps TRBD1 (6 bases). The CDR3 runs to 15 residues. From germline, CDR1 is MNHEY and CDR2 SVGAGI. Between the trimmed V and J ends, which lost 6 bases and 6 bases, there was a span of 21 bases. CDR3 residues: CASRTGRGRWSEQYF. Written as DNA, the CDR3 is TGTGCCAGCAGGACAGGAAGGGGACGGTGGAGCGAGCAGTACTTC.

The chain is built from TRBV9 and TRBJ2-7; D perhaps matches TRBD2 (5 bases). Germline CDR1 and CDR2: SGDLS and YYNGEE. The CDR3 sequence is 14 residues long. Trimming took 4 bases from V and 7 from J, leaving 18 bases between them. The CDR3 DNA is TGTGCCAGCAGCCCCCCCGGACTTCTCATAGAGCAGTACTTC. This translates into CASSPPGLLIEQYF.

V is TRBV19 and J is TRBJ2-1; 8 positions match TRBD1. The CDR3 is 15 residues long. Germline CDR1 and CDR2: LNHDA and SQIVND (reference sequence). J was trimmed by 1 base and V by 6 bases; bases with no gene match: 5. The CDR3 loop is CASREGQASYNEQFF. CDR3 DNA sequence: TGTGCCAGTAGGGAGGGACAGGCATCCTACAATGAGCAGTTCTTC.

V usage is TRBV11-2 and J usage is TRBJ1-1; a possible D gene is TRBD1 (6 bases). CDR3 size: 13 residues. The ends were cut back, 5 bases at V and 3 bases at J, with 10 bases in the middle. Germline V lookup: CDR1 SGHAT, CDR2 FQNNGV. CDR3 residues: CASSTQGYTEAFF. Here the CDR3 DNA reads TGTGCCAGCAGCACACAGGGTTACACTGAAGCTTTCTTT.

This chain joins TRBV11-2 and TRBJ2-5, with D possibly matching TRBD2 (6 bases). Germline lookup yields CDR1 SGHAT and CDR2 FQNNGV. The CDR3 runs to 13 residues. V was clipped by 6 bases and J by 13 bases, with 21 bases between them. In DNA form, the CDR3 reads TGTGCCAGCAGAGTCCAATCCGGAGGGACTTTGTACTTC. Protein: CASRVQSGGTLYF.

V usage is TRBV7-9 and J usage is TRBJ1-1; 7 positions agree with TRBD1. CDR3 size: 13 residues. Germline loops: CDR1 SEHNR, CDR2 FQNEAQ (reference sequence). V was pared by 5 bases and J by 6 bases, with 6 bases of the junction left unmatched. The CDR3 DNA reads as TGTGCCAGCAGCCCTGACAGGGATTCTGAAGCTTTCTTT. Its protein is CASSPDRDSEAFF.

V gene TRBV2 combines with J gene TRBJ2-5, with TRBD1 matching 8 bases. CDR1 SNHLY and CDR2 FYNNEI come from the germline V gene. J lost 7 bases, V lost 4 bases, and 11 bases had no gene match. This CDR3 contains 15 residues. The CDR3 sequence: CASSGQGTLIRTQYF. In DNA form, the CDR3 reads TGTGCCAGCAGTGGACAGGGGACCCTTATTCGGACCCAGTACTTC.

The rearrangement links TRBV7-8 to TRBJ2-2; tentative D call: TRBD2 (6 bases). This CDR3 comprises 15 residues. Germline V gene sequence: CDR1 SGHVS, CDR2 FQNEAQ. Trimming left V 5 bases short and J 8 bases short, with 18 bases between. The CDR3 is CASSPRGAPGGELFF. CDR3 in DNA: TGTGCCAGCAGCCCCCGCGGGGCCCCTGGGGGGGAGCTGTTTTTT.

The rearrangement uses TRBV10-2 and TRBJ2-1, with TRBD1 identical over 8 bases. Germline CDR1 and CDR2: WSHSY and SAAADI. Germline trimming cut 9 bases from V and 4 bases from J; bases unmatched to any gene: 11. The CDR3 is 15 amino acids. CDR3 protein: CARTQGAGTYNEQFF. DNA for the CDR3: TGCGCCAGGACCCAGGGGGCGGGGACTTACAATGAGCAGTTCTTC.